This T cell receptor beta chain stems from a study of T-cell memory formation after mild COVID-19. A single record per CDR3 protein comes from TCRdb applying MiXCR to the 5' RACE reads. This table has hundreds of thousands of distinct CDR3 sequences, 20% to 25% appearing once. V dropped 10 bases and J dropped 1 base, with 10 bases sitting between them. CDR3 length: 12 residues. In germline, CDR1 is SEHNR, CDR2 FQNEAQ (reference sequence). This clonotype was seen a handful of times. The genes are TRBV7-9 and TRBJ1-1, with D possibly being TRBD1 (6 bases). Input material: PBMCs or a T cell subset sorted from them (not recorded which). The TCR was taken from an adult woman who had mild COVID-19 (a few samples of this study predate the infection). Cell type and time point are not known. The CDR3 reads CATGQPNTEAFF. As DNA, the CDR3 is TGTGCCACCGGACAGCCGAACACTGAAGCTTTCTTT.